This T cell receptor (beta chain) was found in a study of OX40 agonist ivuxolimab in advanced cancers. In the study overall: The dose of intravenous ivuxolimab that patients received every 2 weeks ranged from 0.01 to 10 mg/kg.

Study observations and caveats: Some patients without response likewise showed low normalized clonal expansion.

Any history of autoimmune disease or systemic immunosuppression disqualified patients. The protocol was immunoSEQ multiplex PCR, while the TCRdb copy is restricted to in-frame clones and leaves out a portion. The table has roughly 56,000 clones, roughly 85% seen once; the top ten hold 3.9%. CDR3 length equals 12 residues. CDR1 and CDR2 from the germline V gene are KGHSH and LQKENI. Between the trimmed V and J ends, which lost 0 bases and 7 bases, there was a span of 6 bases. Comments on this clone: What it recognizes is unknown.

The chain is built from TRBV18 and TRBJ1-2; D is possibly TRBD1 (5 bases). The TCR originated in an adult with an advanced solid tumor such as melanoma, head and neck, liver or kidney cancer. Source: CD4+ or CD8+ T cells sorted from blood, taken in a trial of the OX40 agonist ivuxolimab. CDR3 loop: CASSPPGVGYTF. The CDR3, as DNA: TGTGCCAGCTCACCACCGGGGGTTGGCTACACCTTC.